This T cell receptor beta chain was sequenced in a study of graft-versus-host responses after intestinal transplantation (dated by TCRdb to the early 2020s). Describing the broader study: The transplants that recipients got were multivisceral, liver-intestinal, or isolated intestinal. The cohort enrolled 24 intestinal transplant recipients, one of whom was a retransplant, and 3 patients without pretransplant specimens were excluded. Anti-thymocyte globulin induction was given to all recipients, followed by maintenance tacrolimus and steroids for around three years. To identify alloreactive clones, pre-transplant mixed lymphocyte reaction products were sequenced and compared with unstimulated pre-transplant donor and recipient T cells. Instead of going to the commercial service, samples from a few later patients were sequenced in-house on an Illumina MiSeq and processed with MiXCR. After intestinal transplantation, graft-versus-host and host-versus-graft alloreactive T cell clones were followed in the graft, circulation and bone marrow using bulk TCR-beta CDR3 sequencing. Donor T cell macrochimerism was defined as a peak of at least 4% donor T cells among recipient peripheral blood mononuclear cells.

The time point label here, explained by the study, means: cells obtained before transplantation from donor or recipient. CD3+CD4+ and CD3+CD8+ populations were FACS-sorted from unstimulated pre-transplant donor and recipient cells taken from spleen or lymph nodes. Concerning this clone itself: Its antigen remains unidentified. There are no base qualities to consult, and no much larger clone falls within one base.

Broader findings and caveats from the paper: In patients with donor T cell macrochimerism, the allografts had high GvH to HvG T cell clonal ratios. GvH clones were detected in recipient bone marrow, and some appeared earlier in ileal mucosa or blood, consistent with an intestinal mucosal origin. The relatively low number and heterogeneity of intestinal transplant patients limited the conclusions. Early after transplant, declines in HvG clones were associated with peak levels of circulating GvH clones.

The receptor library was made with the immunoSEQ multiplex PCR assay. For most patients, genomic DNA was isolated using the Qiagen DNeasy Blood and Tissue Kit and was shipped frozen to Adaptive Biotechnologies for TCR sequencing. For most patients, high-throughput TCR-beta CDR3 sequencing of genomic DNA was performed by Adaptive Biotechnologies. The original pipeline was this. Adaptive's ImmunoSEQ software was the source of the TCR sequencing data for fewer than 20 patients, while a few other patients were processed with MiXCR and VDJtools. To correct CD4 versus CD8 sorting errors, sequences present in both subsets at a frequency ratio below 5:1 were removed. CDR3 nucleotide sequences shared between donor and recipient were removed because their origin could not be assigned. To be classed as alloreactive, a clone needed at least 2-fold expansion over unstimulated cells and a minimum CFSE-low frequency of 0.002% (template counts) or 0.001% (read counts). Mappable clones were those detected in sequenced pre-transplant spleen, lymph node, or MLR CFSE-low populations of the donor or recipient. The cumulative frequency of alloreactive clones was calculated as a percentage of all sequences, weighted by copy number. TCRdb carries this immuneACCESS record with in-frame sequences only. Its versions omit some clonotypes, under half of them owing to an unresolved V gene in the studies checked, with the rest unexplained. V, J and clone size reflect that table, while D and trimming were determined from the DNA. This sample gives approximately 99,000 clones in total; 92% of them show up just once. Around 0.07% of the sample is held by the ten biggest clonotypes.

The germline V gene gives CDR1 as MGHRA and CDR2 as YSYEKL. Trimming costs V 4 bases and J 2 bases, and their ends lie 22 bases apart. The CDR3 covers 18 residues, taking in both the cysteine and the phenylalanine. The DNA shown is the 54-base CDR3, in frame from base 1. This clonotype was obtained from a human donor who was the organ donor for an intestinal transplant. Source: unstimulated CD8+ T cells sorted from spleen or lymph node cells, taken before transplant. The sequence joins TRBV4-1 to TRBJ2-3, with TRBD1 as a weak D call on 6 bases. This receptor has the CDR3 CASSPPGYRAKYTDTQYF. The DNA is TGCGCCAGCAGCCCGCCGGGATACAGGGCTAAATACACAGATACGCAGTATTTT.